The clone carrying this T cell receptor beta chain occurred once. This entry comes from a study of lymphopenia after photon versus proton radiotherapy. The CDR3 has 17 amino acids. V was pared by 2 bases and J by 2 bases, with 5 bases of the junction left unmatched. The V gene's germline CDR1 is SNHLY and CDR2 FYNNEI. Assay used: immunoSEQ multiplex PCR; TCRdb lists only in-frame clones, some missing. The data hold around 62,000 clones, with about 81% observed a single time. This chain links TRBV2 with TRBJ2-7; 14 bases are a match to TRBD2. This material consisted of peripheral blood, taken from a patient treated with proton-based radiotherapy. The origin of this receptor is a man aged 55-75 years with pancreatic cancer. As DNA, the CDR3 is TGTGCCAGCAGTGAACAAGGACTAGCGGGAGGTACCTACGAGCAGTACTTC. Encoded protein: CASSEQGLAGGTYEQYF.